The following is a T cell receptor (beta chain) sequence with its context. The clone's antigen remains unknown. Nothing much larger sits one base from this clone, and base qualities are not available. A distance of 15 bases separates the germline ends of V and J, which lose 6 bases and 2 bases respectively. The CDR3, from cysteine to phenylalanine, totals 14 residues. Left in the record is the CDR3 DNA by itself, 42 bases read in frame from the first base. The germline V gene provides CDR1 SGHRS and CDR2 YFSETQ. These data originate in a study of blood T cell repertoires in COVID-19 (dated by TCRdb to the early 2020s). Regarding the study in general: Samples covering the acute and convalescent phases of COVID-19 were provided by collaborators in the United States, Italy and Spain. The material from the prospective study consisted of cDNA or gDNA derived from T cells, B-cell-depleted T cells, or PBMCs. Deeply sampled blood TCRbeta repertoires from subjects exposed to, actively infected with, or recovered from COVID-19 were included in the dataset. The repertoires were released in a freely available public database meant as a resource for research on the immune response to SARS-CoV-2. Samples came from the ongoing ImmuneRACE study (first 160 participants) plus 1,254 subjects from 6 global collaborators. Nearly every sample came with metadata listing a de-identified subject ID, COVID-19 status, age in years and sex. Where available, HLA class I and class II types were taken from metadata supplied by the sample provider and were not determined by assay-based typing. The paper as a whole reports these results and caveats: The amount of clinical and demographic metadata varied by source and participant and was provided uncurated.

Participants in the prospective study were aged about 18 to 90 years, lived in more than 20 United States geographic areas, and enrolled through a virtual design. To assign participants to cohorts, the prospective study relied on clinical history that participants themselves reported in a screening survey and a study questionnaire. Recovered participants in ImmuneRACE Cohort 3 were defined as having two consecutive negative NP/OP PCR tests, clearance from a healthcare professional, or resolution of symptoms. Each participant in the prospective study had whole blood, serum and a nasopharyngeal or oropharyngeal swab collected by mobile phlebotomists. Over an approximately 2-month period, participants in the prospective study had the option of providing additional blood draws and questionnaires. Before DNA extraction, blood samples from the prospective study were shipped at room temperature or frozen.

TCRbeta CDR3 regions were amplified from genomic DNA using the immunoSEQ Assay, a bias-controlled multiplex PCR. In the authors' own workflow: The number of nucleated cells in each sample was estimated from the amplification of reference gene primers within the assay. To quantify the absolute abundance of each unique TCRbeta CDR3 rearrangement, sequence reads were collapsed and filtered. For each sample, productive Simpson clonality was calculated as the square root of Simpson's diversity index across productive rearrangements. TCRdb took over this immuneACCESS table, retaining in-frame rearrangements with V and J assigned. Such tables are incomplete; in checked studies, under half of the missing clones stem from an unresolved V gene, and the remainder is unexplained. V and J calls and clone size are those listed in that table; D and trimming were worked out from the DNA. The sample has around 400,000 clones on record, around nine tenths of them singletons. 1.7% of the sample belongs to the ten largest clones.

Recombination connected TRBV5-1 to TRBJ2-7; perhaps TRBD2 is the D gene, with 5 bases matching. The receptor was isolated from a woman between 25 and 40 years old who had recovered from COVID-19. Sequencing was performed on PBMCs or T cells enriched from blood (not recorded which). The nucleotides read TGCGCCAGCACAAATAATTTCGGGGCCTACGAGCAGTACTTC. The encoded protein is CASTNNFGAYEQYF.